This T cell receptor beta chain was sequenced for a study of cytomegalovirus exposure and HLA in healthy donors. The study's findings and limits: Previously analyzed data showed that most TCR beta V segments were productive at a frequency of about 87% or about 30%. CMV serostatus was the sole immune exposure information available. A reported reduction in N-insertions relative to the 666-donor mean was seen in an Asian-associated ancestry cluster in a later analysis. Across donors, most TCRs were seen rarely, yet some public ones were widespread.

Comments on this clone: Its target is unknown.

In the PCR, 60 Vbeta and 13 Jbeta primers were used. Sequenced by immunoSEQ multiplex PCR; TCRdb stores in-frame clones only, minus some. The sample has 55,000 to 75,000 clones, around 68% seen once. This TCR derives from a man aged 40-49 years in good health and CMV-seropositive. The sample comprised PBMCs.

In DNA, the CDR3 is TGTGCCTGGAGTCCCAGACAGGACAATGAGCAGTTCTTC. It translates to CAWSPRQDNEQFF. This sequence joins TRBV30 and TRBJ2-1, with D possibly being TRBD1 (6 bases). Germline assignment: CDR1 GTSNPN and CDR2 SVGIG (reference sequence). Trimming shortened V by 2 bases and J by 5 bases, and 10 bases separated the two germline ends. CDR3 length equals 13 residues. The whole variable domain, filled in from reference TRBV30 and TRBJ2-1, reads SQTIHQWPATLVQPVGSPLSLECTVEGTSNPNLYWYRQAAGRGLQLLFYSVGIGQISSEVPQNLSASRPQDRQFILSSKKLLLSDSGFYLCAWSPRQDNEQFFGPGTRLTVL.